In this sample, the clone carrying this TCR beta chain turned up many times. No antigen is known for it. Stability of Graves' hyperthyroidism was defined as absent ophthalmopathy progression within 18 months. A patient was excluded if there was uncontrolled infection, other autoimmune disease, pregnancy or lactation. PBMCs came from more than 9.5 ml fresh peripheral blood. What was amplified from RNA transcripts were TCR beta CDR3 regions. First-round RT-PCR targeting the TCR CDR3 was performed with the HTBI primer set. MiXCR, applied by TCRdb to the multiplex PCR reads, yields one record per CDR3 protein. The table records about 690,000 distinct CDR3 sequences, around 16% of them present only once. This entry is derived from a study of T cells in Graves' hyperthyroidism and ophthalmopathy. The study's findings and limits: Ophthalmopathy was predicted by the model a median of about six months ahead of onset.

V lost 6 bases, J lost 0 bases, and 9 bases lay in between. The CDR3 is 13 residues long. Germline V lookup: CDR1 SNHLY, CDR2 FYNNEI. The genes are TRBV2 and TRBJ2-7, with D tentatively TRBD2 (6 bases). The sample comprised blood. The receptor was derived from a man in his fifties with Graves' hyperthyroidism. CDR3 in amino acids: CASRGGYSYEQYF. The CDR3 bases are TGTGCCAGCAGGGGAGGTTACTCCTACGAGCAGTACTTC.